This TCR beta chain was observed in a study of neurological immune-mediated disorders. With V trimmed by 7 bases and J by 6 bases, 19 bases remained unmatched. The V gene's germline CDR1 is SGHRS and CDR2 YFSETQ. The CDR3 totals 17 residues. Unsorted libraries came from 2 million PBMCs stored at -80 °C. 5'RACE with 10-nucleotide random UMIs generated the cDNA. TCRdb processed the 5' RACE reads anew with MiXCR; each CDR3 protein has one entry. The repertoire consists of about 36,000 distinct CDR3 sequences, with around a tenth occurring once and the leading ten covering about 7%. This clonotype showed up many times. Its matching antigen is unknown. Findings and caveats of the study: HTLV-1-associated myelopathy led in TCR clonal expansion, while multiple sclerosis ranked lowest, below healthy controls. No expanded-clone CDR3 amino acid sequence recurred across subjects, suggesting private TCR-beta repertoires.

The sequencing input was PBMCs. This receptor was taken from a woman between 25 and 40 years old with HTLV-1-associated myelopathy (HAM/TSP). The chain carries TRBV5-1 and TRBJ2-1; 7 bases line up with TRBD2. The CDR3 nucleotides are TGCGCCAGCTTTTCCCATCAGCCGGGGGGTGGGGCCAATGAGCAGTTCTTC. Amino acids: CASFSHQPGGGANEQFF.